This T cell receptor (beta chain) was sequenced in a study of identical twins (dated by TCRdb to the mid-2010s). A note on the overall study: To test whether fetal clonotypes persist, this study deep-sequenced TCR alpha and beta repertoires from monozygotic twins, from unrelated adults of various ages, and from cord blood. Replicate twin experiments were performed at different times using different library preparation protocols to rule out contamination.

The library was made by 5' RACE. Instrument used: Illumina HiSeq 2000. A universal primer binding site was introduced by template switching, and a unique molecular identifier was present in the final cDNA, enabling accurate counting of TCR cDNA molecules. First-strand cDNA for TCR alpha and beta chains was synthesized from specific primers in the conserved constant-segment region. To control for contamination, every cDNA library carried two barcodes: a SMART-Mk sample barcode plus Illumina barcodes. TruSeq adapter sequences and Illumina sample barcodes were added in two successive PCR steps. The Illumina HiSeq platform was used with custom primers to sequence TCR alpha and beta cDNA libraries. For the original study's pipeline: Unique molecular identifiers were extracted from raw reads with MiGEC, and CDR3 positions were determined with MiXCR. For each individual, recombination models were inferred using an EM algorithm with the repgenHMM and IGoR tools. Shared clonotype analysis was performed with the tcR package in R, normalizing sharing by the product of cloneset sizes. To study raw recombination free of thymic and clonal selection effects, out-of-frame nonproductive sequences were analyzed. TCRdb reanalyzed the raw reads on its own, using fastp at Q25 for trimming and MiXCR for clone calling, and kept in-frame beta chains. Each CDR3 protein gets just one entry, which takes the most common genes and DNA from the rows behind it. Here the V and J calls rest on TCRdb's processing, not on the authors' analysis. Here the sample has over 600,000 distinct CDR3 sequences; approximately 22% occur a single time. The biggest ten clones account for 4.3% of the sample.

What the authors observed across the whole study: The excess sharing between twins in beta out-of-frame sequences was weaker because fewer shared sequences reduced the signal-to-noise ratio. Out-of-frame TCR alpha sequences shared between twins showed an excess of low generation-probability sequences compared with coincidental sharing between unrelated individuals. Fewer insertions were carried by abundant cord blood beta clonotypes; a weaker similar trend was observed in young adult naive repertoires, while no such trend was observed in memory repertoires. Invariant T cells such as MAIT and iNKT could partly confound zero-insertion analyses, although diverse VJ usage argued against such confounding for most clonotypes. Because the same donors could not be followed over many years, conclusions were based on cross-sectional statistical analysis. Out-of-frame TCR alpha sharing in monozygotic twins was systematically underestimated by recombination models, whereas sharing between unrelated individuals was in agreement with the recombination models.

The sample holds a few counts of this clonotype. Its antigen is not yet known. No quality values exist for individual bases; no much larger clone is one base distant. Every donor was a healthy Caucasian. The twin cohort consisted of three pairs of female monozygotic twins, all aged roughly 18 to 30 years. The RNA used for TCR libraries was isolated from peripheral blood mononuclear cells. Looking up the germline V gene (reference sequence) yields CDR1 DFQATT and CDR2 SNEGSKA. The CDR3 starts with the cysteine, ends with the phenylalanine, and has 15 residues. Only the CDR3 part of the read is kept: 45 bases, read in frame from the first base. The germline V and J ends show losses of 0 bases and 3 bases respectively, and no gene match explains 2 bases of the junction. These records were also assigned to another study, of T cells expressing NK-cell markers. Per that second paper: In sorted CD3+CD56+NKG2C+, CD3+CD56+NKG2C- and CD3+CD56-NKG2C+ T-cell subsets from several donors, TCR beta-chain repertoires were profiled. Among the eight sequenced donors, only one was HCMV-seronegative, while the other seven were HCMV-seropositive. To restrict sorting to alphabetaTCR-expressing T cells, an anti-gammadeltaTCR antibody was added in several experiments. In several donors, the dominant CD3+CD56+NKG2C+ clonotypes were found to rank among the top 10 CD8+ clonotypes and to make up 1.0-7.0% of CD8+ T cells. Those dominant clonotypes were again the most abundant among CD3+CD56-NKG2C+ cells in several donors, at about 25-65%. Whether the expanded NKG2C-expressing T cell clones were specific for HCMV antigens remained unclear. All eight donors whose samples were sequenced were randomly selected healthy volunteers, three of them men and five women. A commercial ELISA kit detecting HCMV-specific IgG in serum was used to determine HCMV serostatus. For 5 or 6 donors, unsorted PBMC were also used to sequence bulk peripheral blood T-cell repertoires. Reads were demultiplexed and grouped by UMI with MIGEC, and clonotypes were assembled and quantified with MiTCR. To remove erroneous sequences, TCR cDNA sequences were retained only when supported by two or more reads. The tcR package was used for downstream repertoire analysis, with clonotypes matched between fractions based on CDR3 nucleotide sequence plus V segment. VDJmatch was used to annotate antigen specificity against VDJdb, with one amino acid substitution allowed in CDR3.

The chain is encoded by TRBV20-1 joined to TRBJ2-1; 10 bases in the middle match TRBD2. This clonotype was obtained from a woman aged 18-29 years in good health. The specimen sequenced was PBMCs. The CDR3 region: CSARDPSGGYNEQFF. The nucleotide sequence reads as follows: TGCAGTGCTAGAGATCCTAGCGGGGGCTACAATGAGCAGTTCTTC.